Listed below are T cell receptor beta chains from one sample, sequenced in a study of a mutant IDH1 vaccine in newly diagnosed glioma. These receptors lack a known antigen. Assay: immunoSEQ multiplex PCR; the TCRdb copy retains only in-frame clones and omits some. The repertoire holds just under 80,000 clones, with around 90% as singletons. The material sequenced was PBMCs, taken from a glioma patient whose treatment included an IDH1 peptide vaccine. The receptor source for this set is a woman aged 45-59 years with glioma. CDR3s include the opening cysteine and the closing phenylalanine or tryptophan. Each record gives: CDR3 protein, CDR3 DNA, clone size, J gene, V gene, D gene. A D gene is named only where the DNA matches it firmly. Clone size, where shown, is once, few, many, or a class for clones that have expanded.

CASSFWGEIDQPQHF	TGTGCCAGCAGTTTTTGGGGCGAGATTGATCAGCCCCAGCATTTT	once	TRBJ1-5	TRBV28	NA
CAWSFIRTGNNEQFF	TGTGCCTGGAGTTTCATCCGGACAGGGAACAATGAGCAGTTCTTC	NA	TRBJ2-1	TRBV30	TRBD1
CASSQWTGGGYEQFF	TGTGCCAGCAGCCAATGGACAGGGGGCGGCTATGAGCAGTTCTTC	NA	TRBJ2-1	TRBV14	TRBD1
CASSLDQKGGTEAFF	TGTGCCAGCAGCTTAGATCAAAAGGGTGGCACTGAAGCTTTCTTT	NA	TRBJ1-1	TRBV7-8	NA
CASSLVRGQGRRDQPQHF	TGTGCCAGCAGCTTGGTTCGGGGACAGGGAAGGAGGGATCAGCCCCAGCATTTT	NA	TRBJ1-5	TRBV5-8	TRBD1
CASSQGQGLDEQYF	TGTGCCAGCAGCCAAGGGCAAGGGTTGGACGAGCAGTACTTC	NA	TRBJ2-7	TRBV4-2	NA
CASSQGHLNPMDEQFF	TGCGCCAGCAGCCAAGGACATCTCAACCCCATGGATGAGCAGTTCTTC	NA	TRBJ2-1	TRBV4-1	NA
CAISDPSGPYQETQYF	TGTGCCATCAGTGACCCTAGCGGCCCGTACCAAGAGACCCAGTACTTC	NA	TRBJ2-5	TRBV10-3	TRBD2
CASSFLGGTGELFF	TGTGCCAGCAGCTTCCTGGGGGGAACCGGGGAGCTGTTTTTT	NA	TRBJ2-2	TRBV7-2	NA
CASRRTGDSGNTIYF	TGTGCCAGCAGACGGACAGGCGACTCTGGAAACACCATATATTTT	NA	TRBJ1-3	TRBV5-4	TRBD1
CASSRTDRSREGSEQYF	TGTGCCAGCTCCCGGACAGATCGCTCGCGGGAAGGTTCCGAGCAGTACTTC	NA	TRBJ2-7	TRBV18	NA
CASSASRGGELFF	TGTGCCAGCAGTGCTTCTCGGGGCGGGGAGCTGTTTTTT	NA	TRBJ2-2	TRBV28	NA